The next 21 T cell receptor beta chains were all read from a single sample in a study of blood T cell repertoires in COVID-19 (dated by TCRdb to 2019 to 2021). Library prep was done by the immunoSEQ multiplex PCR assay. TCRdb limited this immuneACCESS table to in-frame rearrangements with V and J called. A share of clones is missing; checked studies link under half to unresolved V genes, and the rest is unexplained. The sample data list about 64,000 clones, and approximately 78% of these were observed just once. Roughly 13% of the sample is held by the ten biggest clonotypes. Sequenced: peripheral blood. The receptors originated from a human donor in a cohort sampled during active COVID-19.

CDR3 sequence reads: CASSLEGGAALGQYF. The DNA of the CDR3 is TGTGCCAGCAGCTTGGAAGGGGGGGCGGCTTTGGGGCAGTACTTC. This sequence joins TRBV5-6 and TRBJ2-7; weak D call: TRBD2 (7 bases). Per germline, CDR1 SGHDT and CDR2 YYEEEE. The CDR3 has 15 amino acids. The V end was cut by 0 bases, the J end by 9 bases, with 19 bases between.

V gene TRBV5-6 combines with J gene TRBJ2-2; D is possibly TRBD1 (5 bases). The V gene's germline CDR1 is SGHDT and CDR2 YYEEEE. This CDR3 spans 17 amino acids. Trimming shortened V by 4 bases and J by 0 bases, and 16 bases separated the two germline ends. The CDR3 here is CASSPVAVTANTGELFF. CDR3 sequence (DNA): TGTGCCAGCAGCCCGGTCGCGGTGACAGCGAACACCGGGGAGCTGTTTTTT. Full variable domain (rest looked up from reference TRBV5-6 and TRBJ2-2): DAGVTQSPTHLIKTRGQQVTLRCSPKSGHDTVSWYQQALGQGPQFIFQYYEEEERQRGNFPDRFSGHQFPNYSSELNVNALLLGDSALYLCASSPVAVTANTGELFFGEGSRLTVL.

J is TRBJ2-1 and V is TRBV11-3; D gene ambiguous. Germline-derived CDR1 and CDR2 are SGHNT and YENEEA. The CDR3 has 15 residues. Between the trimmed V and J ends, which lost 5 bases and 1 base, there was a span of 12 bases. The CDR3 sequence: CASSPRLASYNEQFF. The DNA for the CDR3 is TGTGCCAGCAGCCCGAGACTGGCGTCCTACAATGAGCAGTTCTTC. The variable domain in full, with the rest retrieved from reference TRBV11-3 and TRBJ2-1, is EAGVVQSPRYKIIEKKQPVAFWCNPISGHNTLYWYLQNLGQGPELLIRYENEEAVDDSQLPKDRFSAERLKGVDSTLKIQPAELGDSAVYLCASSPRLASYNEQFFGPGTRLTVL.

This clone was counted a single time. J is TRBJ1-6 and V is TRBV23-1; no firm D call. TRBV23-1 belongs to the ORF category, with a function that is uncertain. The CDR3 is 15 residues long. V was cut by 4 bases and J by 5 bases, with 12 bases left in between. The CDR3 DNA reads TGCGCCAGCAGTCCTCCGGGGATCGATAATTCACCCCTCCACTTT. Amino acids: CASSPPGIDNSPLHF.

V gene TRBV7-9 combines with J gene TRBJ2-1; D call uncertain. Trimming cost V 6 bases and J 10 bases, with 10 bases left between them. The CDR3 is made up of 11 amino acids. Germline V lookup: CDR1 SEHNR, CDR2 FQNEAQ (reference sequence). DNA for the CDR3: TGTGCCAGCAGATCCTCTATCGAGCAGTTCTTC. Protein sequence: CASRSSIEQFF. The full variable domain, rest sourced from reference TRBV7-9 and TRBJ2-1, is DTGVSQNPRHKITKRGQNVTFRCDPISEHNRLYWYRQTLGQGPEFLTYFQNEAQLEKSRLLSDRFSAERPKGSFSTLEIQRTEQGDSAMYLCASRSSIEQFFGPGTRLTVL.

This clone was seen only once. In nucleotides, the CDR3 is TGTGCCATCGGTGGGACTAGCGGGGGGGCCACAGATACGCAGTATTTT. Translation gives CAIGGTSGGATDTQYF. The chain joins TRBV10-3 to TRBJ2-3; the match to TRBD2 covers 16 bases. Looked up from germline, CDR1 is ENHRY and CDR2 is SYGVKD. The J segment lost 2 bases and the V segment lost 8 bases, leaving 4 bases of the junction unmatched. CDR3 length: 16 residues.

CDR3 region: CASSPLRNWDTEAFF. The DNA of the CDR3 is TGTGCCAGCTCACCCCTCAGGAATTGGGACACTGAAGCTTTCTTT. The genes are TRBV18 and TRBJ1-1; D gene ambiguous. The CDR3 contains 15 residues. Trimming shortened V by 3 bases and J by 3 bases, and 14 bases separated the two germline ends. CDR1 KGHSH and CDR2 LQKENI come from the germline V gene.

The V gene is TRBV7-9, the J gene TRBJ2-5, with 7 bases fitting TRBD2. The germline gives CDR1 SEHNR, CDR2 FQNEAQ (reference sequence). V shed 4 bases and J 2 bases; nucleotides not matched to a gene: 10. The CDR3 extends over 16 amino acids. The CDR3 region is CASSSLAVIQQETQYF. CDR3 nucleotide sequence: TGTGCCAGCAGCTCTCTAGCGGTGATACAACAAGAGACCCAGTACTTC.

The J gene is TRBJ1-1, the V gene TRBV7-2; 7 nucleotides line up with TRBD1. V was pared by 1 base and J by 11 bases, with 7 bases of the junction left unmatched. The CDR3 contains 13 residues. Germline V gene lookup returns CDR1 SGHTA and CDR2 FQGNSA. CDR3 residues: CASSLVRGSEAFF. The CDR3 nucleotides read TGTGCCAGCAGCTTAGTCAGGGGGTCGGAGGCTTTCTTT.

V usage is TRBV4-1 and J usage is TRBJ2-3, with TRBD2 identical over 11 bases. This CDR3 has 16 amino acids. Per germline, CDR1 MGHRA and CDR2 YSYEKL. V shed 4 bases, J shed 2 bases, and the junction held 5 bases outside the gene matches. The CDR3 is CASSPRLAGLTDTQYF. In DNA form, the CDR3 reads TGCGCCAGCAGCCCGAGACTAGCGGGGCTCACAGATACGCAGTATTTT.

CDR3 sequence reads: CASRYSGQGAPEAFF. The CDR3 DNA reads TGCGCCAGCAGATACTCTGGACAGGGGGCCCCTGAAGCTTTCTTT. V usage is TRBV4-1 and J usage is TRBJ1-1, with 11 positions matching TRBD1. CDR1 is MGHRA and CDR2 is YSYEKL in the germline V gene. The CDR3 spans 15 residues. V lost 6 bases and J lost 6; bases outside the gene matches: 9.

This clone was detected only once. The chain employs TRBV10-3 and TRBJ2-3, with D maybe TRBD1 (5 bases). Germline loops: CDR1 ENHRY, CDR2 SYGVKD. This CDR3 is built from 13 residues. V lost 4 bases, J lost 2 bases, and 7 bases lay in between. The CDR3 sequence is CAISATDTDTQYF. In nucleotides, the CDR3 is TGTGCCATCAGTGCGACAGACACAGATACGCAGTATTTT.

This rearrangement joins TRBV6-5 to TRBJ1-2; no clear D gene. The germline V and J ends were trimmed by 8 bases and 7 bases, with 14 bases remaining between them. CDR1 is MNHEY, CDR2 SVGAGI, per germline. This CDR3 has 12 residues. This CDR3 is CASAEGGRGYTF. The CDR3 DNA follows: TGTGCCAGCGCGGAGGGCGGGCGTGGCTACACCTTC.

V and J are TRBV6-6 and TRBJ1-2; tentatively, D is TRBD1 (6 bases). This CDR3 comprises 13 residues. Trimming removed 8 bases from V and 4 bases from J, with 14 bases in between. CDR1 and CDR2 (germline): MNHNY, SVGAGI (reference sequence). The CDR3 DNA is TGTGCCAGCGTTCGCGGGGGGCTCTATGGCTACACCTTC. The encoded protein is CASVRGGLYGYTF.

This clone was recorded many times. The chain links TRBV28 to TRBJ1-3; TRBD1 matches at 9 bases. This CDR3 region has 15 residues. The junction had 4 bases not matched to a gene; V was cut back by 3 bases and J by 4 bases. Germline-derived CDR1 and CDR2 are MDHEN and SYDVKM. CDR3 bases: TGTGCCAGCAGTTTCCCCGGGACAGGGGGAAACACCATATATTTT. It codes for CASSFPGTGGNTIYF.

V and J are TRBV7-9 and TRBJ1-6; D uncertain. The CDR3 runs to 14 residues. Trimming pared 4 bases from V and 10 bases from J, leaving 14 bases between. Germline V CDR1 and CDR2: SEHNR, FQNEAQ (reference sequence). CDR3 DNA sequence: TGTGCCAGCAGCTCCTGGCTGGGGAGCTCACCCCTCCACTTT. This translates into CASSSWLGSSPLHF. The variable domain in full, with the rest retrieved from reference TRBV7-9 and TRBJ1-6, is DTGVSQNPRHKITKRGQNVTFRCDPISEHNRLYWYRQTLGQGPEFLTYFQNEAQLEKSRLLSDRFSAERPKGSFSTLEIQRTEQGDSAMYLCASSSWLGSSPLHFGNGTRLTVT.

This rearrangement joins TRBV5-4 to TRBJ1-2; D perhaps matches TRBD1 (5 bases). V was clipped by 0 bases and J by 3 bases, with 12 bases between them. The CDR3 totals 15 residues. CDR1 is SGHNT and CDR2 is YYREEE in the germline V gene (reference sequence). The CDR3 here is CASSLDLGGDYGYTF. CDR3 nucleotide sequence: TGTGCCAGCAGCTTGGACCTCGGGGGTGACTATGGCTACACCTTC.

The rearrangement links TRBV3-1 (or the pseudogene TRBV3-2) to TRBJ1-6; no reliable D call. This CDR3 has 14 amino acids. The V end was cut by 6 bases, the J end by 9 bases, with 15 bases between. Germline loops: CDR1 LGHDT, CDR2 YNNKEL (reference sequence). This chain's CDR3 is CASRGGVFGSPLHF. In DNA form, the CDR3 reads TGTGCCAGCAGGGGCGGGGTTTTTGGTTCACCCCTCCACTTT.

This sequence joins TRBV7-7 and TRBJ2-5; 13 bases map to TRBD2. The CDR3 loop spans 15 amino acids. J gave up 5 bases and V 7 bases, and 7 bases lay outside the gene matches. The germline gives CDR1 SSHAT, CDR2 FNYEAQ (reference sequence). Here the CDR3 reads CASTLTSGGYETQYF. The DNA of the CDR3 is TGTGCCAGCACATTGACTAGCGGGGGGTATGAGACCCAGTACTTC.

In DNA form, the CDR3 reads TGTGCCAGCAGCTTCCGGACAGTCCAAGAGACCCAGTACTTC. Its protein product is CASSFRTVQETQYF. The chain couples TRBV7-2 to TRBJ2-5; D perhaps matches TRBD1 (6 bases). CDR3 length equals 14 residues. The germline V gene encodes CDR1 SGHTA and CDR2 FQGNSA. V shed 3 bases and J shed 1 base, with 9 bases lying between them.

The V call is TRBV6-6, the J call TRBJ1-3, with D possibly matching TRBD1 (5 bases). The V gene lost 6 bases and the J gene lost 1 base, with 13 bases spanning the gap. Germline V gene lookup returns CDR1 MNHNY and CDR2 SVGAGI (reference sequence). This CDR3 has 15 residues. As DNA, the CDR3 is TGTGCCAGCAGCCGTCCTAAGGGGTCTGGAAACACCATATATTTT. Translated: CASSRPKGSGNTIYF.